This T cell receptor (beta chain) originates from a study of blood T cell repertoires in COVID-19. Study-wide background: Acute and convalescent COVID-19 specimens originated in the United States, Italy and Spain. T cells, B-cell-depleted T cells, or PBMCs provided the cDNA or gDNA that served as material.

In the source study's methods: Amplification of reference gene primers was used by the study to estimate nucleated cell counts. Sequencing used immunoSEQ multiplex PCR; TCRdb keeps in-frame clones, though not all of them. That table is the source of V, J and clone size, and D and trimming were worked out from the DNA. The sample carries roughly 70,000 clones, over 75% recorded once. This clone has more than one count but fewer than ten. The CDR3 is made up of 13 amino acids. V gave up 4 bases and J gave up 6 bases, with 12 bases separating them. The germline V gene has CDR1 MNHNY and CDR2 SVGAGI (reference sequence).

The specimen was peripheral blood. The clonotype comes from a woman in her sixties with acute or convalescent COVID-19. J is TRBJ1-1 and V is TRBV6-6; perhaps TRBD1 as D (6 bases). CDR3 region: CASSFGQTPEAFF. The CDR3 coding sequence is TGTGCCAGCAGTTTCGGACAGACCCCTGAAGCTTTCTTT.